A single sample gave rise to the 30 T cell receptor beta chains below, sequenced in a study of blood T cells in healthy people across ages. The second PCR ran roughly 7 to 11 cycles with a sample-barcoded 5' primer and J-beta primers. TCRdb ran MiXCR on the 5' RACE reads and lists one entry per CDR3 protein. Here the sample spans more than 1 million distinct CDR3 sequences, under 45% being singletons. Sequencing used blood. All receptors come from a woman aged 60 to 75 in good health.

This clonotype was observed a single time. The chain carries TRBV20-1 and TRBJ2-7, with a weak D call TRBD1 (6 bases). The J call could be wrong; TRBJ2-5 is a better fit for the DNA end. The CDR3 has 15 amino acids. In germline, CDR1 is DFQATT, CDR2 SNEGSKA (reference sequence). The chain's CDR3 is CSAPSRTGGGETQYF. The CDR3 nucleotides read TGCAGTGCTCCATCGCGGACTGGGGGCGGTGAGACCCAGTACTTC.

V and J are TRBV5-1 and TRBJ2-5; D not certain. The CDR3 runs 17 residues. Trimming shortened V by 2 bases and J by 5 bases, and 22 bases separated the two germline ends. Looked up from germline, CDR1 is SGHRS and CDR2 is YFSETQ. CDR3 nucleotides: TGCGCCAGCAGCTTAACCCCCTCCGGAAAAGGGTGGGAGACCCAGTACTTC. This encodes CASSLTPSGKGWETQYF.

This sequence joins TRBV2 and TRBJ1-1, with D tentatively TRBD1 (6 bases). V was trimmed by 3 bases and J by 4 bases, leaving 12 bases between them. Looked up from germline, CDR1 is SNHLY and CDR2 is FYNNEI. The CDR3 is made up of 14 amino acids. CDR3 sequence: CASSEESGATEAFF. CDR3 nucleotide sequence: TGTGCCAGCAGTGAGGAATCAGGGGCCACTGAAGCTTTCTTT.

Worth noting for this clonotype: A read error may produce the germline difference seen at one junction end. V gene TRBV9 combines with J gene TRBJ2-1; 8 bases line up with TRBD2. Germline values: CDR1 SGDLS, CDR2 YYNGEE. CDR3 length: 14 amino acids. CDR3 sequence (DNA): TGTGCCAGCAGCGCGACTAGCGTCTACAGTGAGCAGTTCTTC. This gives the protein CASSATSVYSEQFF.

This sequence joins TRBV20-1 and TRBJ2-4, with D tentatively TRBD1 or TRBD2 (5 bases each). The J call is uncertain, as TRBJ2-7 better fits the DNA end. Germline values: CDR1 DFQATT, CDR2 SNEGSKA (reference sequence). The CDR3 is 14 residues long. In DNA, the CDR3 is TGCAGTGCTAGAGATATCAGGGCGGGCTACGAGCAGTACTTC. Translated: CSARDIRAGYEQYF.

The chain employs TRBV4-2 and TRBJ1-2; the D gene is possibly TRBD1 (5 bases). Germline-derived CDR1 and CDR2 are LGHNA and YNFKEQ. This CDR3 spans 14 amino acids. V lost 0 bases and J lost 5, with 10 bases in between. The CDR3 here is CASSQDQGDYGYTF. The CDR3 DNA is TGTGCCAGCAGCCAAGATCAAGGGGATTATGGCTACACCTTC.

The chain links TRBV30 to TRBJ2-5, with D tentatively TRBD2 (6 bases). This CDR3 is 12 amino acids long. In germline, CDR1 is GTSNPN, CDR2 SVGIG (reference sequence). With 3 bases removed from V and 11 bases from J, the gap between germline ends came to 16 bases. DNA of the CDR3: TGTGCCTGGAGCCAGGGCTGGGAGGTGCAGTACTTC. Protein sequence: CAWSQGWEVQYF. Combining the CDR3 with reference TRBV30 and TRBJ2-5 gives the whole variable domain SQTIHQWPATLVQPVGSPLSLECTVEGTSNPNLYWYRQAAGRGLQLLFYSVGIGQISSEVPQNLSASRPQDRQFILSSKKLLLSDSGFYLCAWSQGWEVQYFGPGTRLLVL.

The chain combines TRBV21-1 with TRBJ2-5; the table's D call, TRBD1, was not checked against the DNA. TRBV21-1 represents a pseudogene. The CDR3 length is 14 residues. The CDR3 reads CASSPPPWGDEQYF. The CDR3 DNA is TGTGCCAGCAGCCCCCCTCCTTGGGGCGATGAGCAGTACTTC.

The V and J genes are TRBV28 and TRBJ2-1; TRBD2 agrees at 9 bases. The V and J ends lost 5 bases and 3 bases, in that order; junction bases with no gene match: 8. CDR1 and CDR2 from the germline V gene are MDHEN and SYDVKM. This CDR3 is built from 16 residues. CDR3 in DNA: TGTGCCAGCAGTCTGACCGGCGGGAGGGGCTACAATGAGCAGTTCTTC. Its protein product is CASSLTGGRGYNEQFF.

This clonotype has a handful of counts. The chain carries TRBV20-1 and TRBJ1-1; the D gene is possibly TRBD1 (5 bases). From germline, CDR1 is DFQATT and CDR2 SNEGSKA (reference sequence). This CDR3 has 14 amino acids. Trimming pared 5 bases from V and 3 bases from J, leaving 16 bases between. The CDR3 is CSAPRDGGDTEAFF. DNA of the CDR3: TGCAGTGCTCCCCGGGATGGGGGAGACACTGAAGCTTTCTTT.

This clonotype was seen many times. V gene TRBV20-1 combines with J gene TRBJ2-7; 9 bases are a match to TRBD2. CDR1 is DFQATT, CDR2 SNEGSKA, per germline (reference sequence). CDR3 length equals 15 residues. The ends lost 1 base at V and 5 bases at J; junction bases unmatched: 9. CDR3 loop: CSARASSGVRNEQYF. The DNA of the CDR3 is TGCAGTGCTAGAGCTTCTAGCGGGGTACGGAACGAGCAGTACTTC.

This clonotype was detected only a few times. The CDR3 loop reads CASTGGTSYNEQFF. In DNA form, the CDR3 reads TGTGCCAGCACTGGCGGGACCTCCTACAATGAGCAGTTCTTC. This rearrangement joins TRBV6-2 or TRBV6-3 to TRBJ2-1; maybe TRBD2 (6 bases). From germline, CDR1 is MNHEY and CDR2 SVGEGT. The V end lost 7 bases, the J end lost 0 bases, and 10 bases lay between the germline ends. The CDR3 covers 14 residues.

The chain recombines TRBV6-1 with TRBJ2-1, with no clear D. The germline V and J ends were trimmed by 7 bases and 0 bases, with 10 bases remaining between them. The germline gives CDR1 MNHNS, CDR2 SASEGT. The CDR3 is 14 residues long. The CDR3 protein is CASKLTLSYNEQFF. In DNA form, the CDR3 reads TGTGCCAGCAAACTCACCCTCTCCTACAATGAGCAGTTCTTC.

V gene TRBV15 combines with J gene TRBJ2-2; D is unresolved. The CDR3 is made up of 15 amino acids. Germline V gene sequence: CDR1 LNHNV, CDR2 YYDKDF (reference sequence). V was trimmed by 0 bases and J by 4 bases, leaving 9 bases between them. The CDR3 DNA sequence: TGTGCCACCAGCAGAGATGGGCTTACCACCGGGGAGCTGTTTTTT. Translation gives CATSRDGLTTGELFF.

The J gene is TRBJ2-3, the V gene TRBV30; 8 bases fit TRBD2. This CDR3 contains 17 residues. Germline assignment: CDR1 GTSNPN and CDR2 SVGIG (reference sequence). V was pared by 1 base and J by 6 bases, with 15 bases of the junction left unmatched. Written as DNA, the CDR3 is TGTGCCTGGAGTGGGGGGGTGATAGCGGGATTTGCGGATACGCAGTATTTT. Amino acid sequence: CAWSGGVIAGFADTQYF.

The V call is TRBV11-2, the J call TRBJ2-4; D is tentatively TRBD1 or TRBD2 (6 bases each). Germline V CDR1 and CDR2: SGHAT, FQNNGV. The CDR3 totals 16 residues. V lost 2 bases, J lost 6 bases, and 17 bases lay in between. This chain's CDR3 is CASSLIGGLGGNIQYF. CDR3 sequence (DNA): TGTGCCAGCAGCTTAATAGGGGGGCTTGGGGGAAACATTCAGTACTTC.

The genes are TRBV28 and TRBJ1-4, with TRBD1 identical over 7 bases. The CDR3 is 16 residues long. J was trimmed by 4 bases and V by 6 bases; bases with no gene match: 11. Germline loops: CDR1 MDHEN, CDR2 SYDVKM. CDR3 nucleotides: TGTGCCAGCAGCCGACCCGGGACAGCGGGTAATGAAAAACTGTTTTTT. Translated: CASSRPGTAGNEKLFF.

This clonotype was seen only a few times. A much larger clone sits a single nucleotide away, making a read error possible. The chain carries TRBV11-2 and TRBJ2-3; D gene unclear. Germline CDR1 reads SGHAT; CDR2 reads FQNNGV. V lost 1 base, J lost 4 bases, and 6 bases lay in between. The length of the CDR3 is 13 residues. The chain's CDR3 is CASSLGTPDTQYF. The DNA for the CDR3 is TGTGCCAGCAGCTTAGGGACCCCAGATACGCAGTATTTT.

For this clonotype: It may be a read error: a sequence one base away is much more abundant. The chain is built from TRBV20-1 and TRBJ2-1, with 8 bases fitting TRBD2. This CDR3 has 15 residues. Germline V lookup: CDR1 DFQATT, CDR2 SNEGSKA (reference sequence). The CDR3 sequence: CGASRSGISYNEQFF. Here the CDR3 DNA reads TGCGGTGCTAGCCGTAGCGGGATATCCTACAATGAGCAGTTCTTC.

A note on this clonotype: A much larger clone differs from this one at a single base, so this may be a read error. The V and J genes are TRBV29-1 and TRBJ2-5, with unresolved D. Trimming pared 6 bases from V and 6 bases from J, leaving 14 bases between. This CDR3 spans 12 amino acids. Looked up from germline, CDR1 is SQVTM and CDR2 is ANQGSEA. The CDR3 loop is CSVDDIMKTQYF. CDR3 nucleotide sequence: TGCAGCGTCGACGACATAATGAAGACCCAGTACTTC.

The chain carries TRBV27 and TRBJ2-4; D call uncertain. V was trimmed by 0 bases and J by 9 bases, leaving 9 bases between them. This CDR3 has 13 residues. Germline CDR1 and CDR2: MNHEY and SMNVEV (reference sequence). CDR3 sequence (DNA): TGTGCCAGCAGTTTATCGCAGCAAGCCATTCAGTACTTC. Amino acid sequence: CASSLSQQAIQYF.

About this clonotype itself: The germline gene is not matched at one end of the junction; a read error may be the cause. The CDR3: CASSVTEGLQETQNF. In DNA, the CDR3 is TGTGCCAGCAGCGTTACCGAGGGACTCCAAGAGACCCAGAACTTC. V and J are TRBV9 and TRBJ2-5, with a weak D call TRBD2 (6 bases). In germline, CDR1 is SGDLS, CDR2 YYNGEE. The CDR3 runs to 15 residues.

This clonotype was seen more than once but under ten times. The chain carries TRBV3-1 and TRBJ1-4; D ambiguous. Trimming left V 6 bases short and J 8 bases short, with 16 bases between. This CDR3 region has 14 residues. Germline V gene lookup returns CDR1 LGHDT and CDR2 YNNKEL (reference sequence). The CDR3 sequence: CASRPRKEHEKLFF. For the CDR3, the DNA is TGTGCCAGCAGGCCAAGAAAGGAGCACGAAAAACTGTTTTTT.

The chain has TRBV20-1 and TRBJ2-3; D is unresolved. The CDR3 consists of 12 residues. Germline values: CDR1 DFQATT, CDR2 SNEGSKA (reference sequence). The germline V and J ends were trimmed by 7 bases and 0 bases, with 8 bases remaining between them. CDR3 nucleotide sequence: TGCAGTGTTGGCGGTAGCACAGATACGCAGTATTTT. Its translation is CSVGGSTDTQYF.

The chain is built from TRBV7-9 and TRBJ1-4; 8 nucleotides line up with TRBD1. The trim removed 4 bases at V and 1 base at J, leaving 5 bases unmatched. Germline V gene lookup returns CDR1 SEHNR and CDR2 FQNEAQ (reference sequence). CDR3 length: 16 residues. In nucleotides, the CDR3 is TGTGCCAGCAGCTCCGGGACAGGAGGAACTAATGAAAAACTGTTTTTT. Its protein product is CASSSGTGGTNEKLFF.

In this sample, this clonotype turned up a few times. This chain joins TRBV5-1 and TRBJ2-5, with D perhaps matching TRBD1 or TRBD2 (7 bases each). From germline, CDR1 is SGHRS and CDR2 YFSETQ. V lost 4 bases and J 2 bases, leaving 18 bases between the germline ends. The CDR3 totals 16 residues. The CDR3 DNA is TGCGCCAGCAGCCCTACGACAGGGAGGGGGCAAGAGACCCAGTACTTC. Translation: CASSPTTGRGQETQYF. Full variable domain (rest looked up from reference TRBV5-1 and TRBJ2-5): KAGVTQTPRYLIKTRGQQVTLSCSPISGHRSVSWYQQTPGQGLQFLFEYFSETQRNKGNFPGRFSGRQFSNSRSEMNVSTLELGDSALYLCASSPTTGRGQETQYFGPGTRLLVL.

The chain joins TRBV24-1 to TRBJ2-1; D may correspond to TRBD1 or TRBD2 (5 bases each). The V gene lost 6 bases and the J gene lost 9 bases, with 8 bases spanning the gap. The CDR3 consists of 11 residues. Germline assignment: CDR1 KGHDR and CDR2 SFDVKD. In DNA, the CDR3 is TGTGCCACCAGTCTCGGGACTGAGCAGTTCTTC. This translates into CATSLGTEQFF.

The chain uses TRBV7-2 and TRBJ2-5, with 14 positions matching TRBD2. The CDR3 spans 18 residues. V lost 5 bases and J lost 1; bases outside the gene matches: 9. CDR1 and CDR2 from the germline V gene are SGHTA and FQGNSA. This CDR3 reads CASSVRLAGGPSQETQYF. CDR3 sequence (DNA): TGTGCCAGCAGCGTACGACTAGCGGGAGGGCCCAGCCAAGAGACCCAGTACTTC.

This chain joins TRBV19 and TRBJ1-2, with no clear D. Trimming removed 5 bases from V and 7 bases from J, with 8 bases in between. Germline V gene data show CDR1 as LNHDA and CDR2 as SQIVND (reference sequence). The CDR3 totals 11 residues. CDR3 residues: CASSLASGYTF. The CDR3 DNA reads as TGTGCCAGTAGTCTGGCGAGTGGCTACACCTTC.

The DNA of the CDR3 is TGTGCCAGCAGCCCCACCGCGAAGAACACTGAAGCTTTCTTT. Translating it yields CASSPTAKNTEAFF. This chain uses TRBV7-9 with TRBJ1-1; D gene unclear. The V end was cut by 5 bases, the J end by 1 base, with 11 bases between. Looked up from germline, CDR1 is SEHNR and CDR2 is FQNEAQ (reference sequence). CDR3 length equals 14 residues.